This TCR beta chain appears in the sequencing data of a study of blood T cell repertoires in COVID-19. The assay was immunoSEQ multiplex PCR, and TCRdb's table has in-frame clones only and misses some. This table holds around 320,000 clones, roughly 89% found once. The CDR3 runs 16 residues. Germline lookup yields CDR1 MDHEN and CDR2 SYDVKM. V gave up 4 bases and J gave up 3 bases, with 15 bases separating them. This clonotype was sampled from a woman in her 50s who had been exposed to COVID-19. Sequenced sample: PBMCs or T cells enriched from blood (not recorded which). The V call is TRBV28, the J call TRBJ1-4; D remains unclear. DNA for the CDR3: TGTGCCAGCAGTTCCTGGTGGGGAGCAGCTAATGAAAAACTGTTTTTT. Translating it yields CASSSWWGAANEKLFF.